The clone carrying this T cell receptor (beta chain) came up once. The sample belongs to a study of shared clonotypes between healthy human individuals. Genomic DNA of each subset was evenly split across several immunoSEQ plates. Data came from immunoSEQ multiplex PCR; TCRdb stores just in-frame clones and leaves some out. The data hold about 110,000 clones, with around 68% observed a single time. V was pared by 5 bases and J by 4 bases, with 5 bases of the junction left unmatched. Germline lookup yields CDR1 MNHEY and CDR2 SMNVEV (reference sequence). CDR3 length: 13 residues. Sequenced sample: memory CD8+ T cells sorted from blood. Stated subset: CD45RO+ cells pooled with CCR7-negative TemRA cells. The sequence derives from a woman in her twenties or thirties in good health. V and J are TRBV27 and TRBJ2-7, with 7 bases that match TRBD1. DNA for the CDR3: TGTGCCAGCAGTACCGGGACAGTTTACGAGCAGTACTTC. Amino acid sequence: CASSTGTVYEQYF.